The TCR beta chain under discussion was sequenced for a study of beta chain features in type 1 diabetes. Study-wide findings and caveats: Patients with Type 1 diabetes showed moderately but significantly shorter TCRB CDR3s in all four CD4+ subsets.

The study reverse transcribed the entire isolated RNA, so it sequenced expressed TCRB transcripts. Generated by immunoSEQ multiplex PCR, the TCRdb table keeps only in-frame clones and is missing some. The data show some 160,000 clones, with approximately 8.7% seen just once and around 0.7% held by the top ten. Points on this clone: Its antigen is not known.

V lost 0 bases, J lost 8 bases, and 1 base stayed unmatched. The CDR3 totals 13 residues. Germline lookup yields CDR1 SQVTM and CDR2 ANQGSEA. V gene TRBV29-1 combines with J gene TRBJ1-5; TRBD1 matches at 10 bases. This receptor was taken from a woman aged 25 to 39 with type 1 diabetes. The material sequenced was central memory CD4+ T cells from blood. CDR3 DNA: TGCAGCGTTGAAGAGGGACAGGGGAAGCCCCAGCATTTT. It translates to CSVEEGQGKPQHF.